The 31 T cell receptor beta chains reported below all come from one sample, sequenced in a study of metastatic and nonmetastatic thyroid tumors. TCRdb re-clonotyped the PCR reads via MiXCR. The profile shows 33,000 or so clones, 7% to 9% of them singletons. All patients reached thyroid surgery having received no treatment beforehand. Sequencing used blood. The source of these receptors is a female donor with papillary thyroid cancer or a benign thyroid nodule (not recorded which). Some clones in this sample may be carry-over from other donors' samples.

This clone was observed at least ten times. The chain has TRBV12-3 or TRBV12-4 and TRBJ2-7; D is unresolved. The CDR3 is 14 amino acids. Trimming removed 3 bases at V and 0 bases at J, with 9 bases between. CDR3: CASSFGQSSYEQYF. The CDR3 DNA is TGTGCCAGCAGTTTCGGTCAGTCCTCCTACGAGCAGTACTTC.

This clone was detected ten times or more. The V call is TRBV6-1, the J call TRBJ2-7, with a possible D match to TRBD1 (6 bases). V shed 7 bases and J shed 1 base, with 17 bases lying between them. The CDR3 sequence is 15 residues long. The V gene's germline CDR1 is MNHNS and CDR2 SASEGT. CDR3 DNA: TGTGCCAGCAAAACGACTGGGACAAGATCCTACGAGCAGTACTTC. This encodes CASKTTGTRSYEQYF.

This clone has ten or more counts. This chain uses TRBV4-1 with TRBJ1-1, with TRBD1 as a possible D gene (5 bases). CDR1 is MGHRA, CDR2 YSYEKL, per germline. The CDR3 totals 16 residues. The V and J ends lost 1 base and 8 bases respectively, with 20 bases between them. CDR3 sequence: CASSQVVGQQAMEAFF. For the CDR3, the DNA is TGCGCCAGCAGCCAAGTAGTTGGACAACAGGCGATGGAAGCTTTCTTT.

This clone has a count of ten or more. The chain recombines TRBV4-3 with TRBJ1-1; no reliable D call. V lost 2 bases and J 5 bases, leaving 12 bases between the germline ends. Germline V gives CDR1 LGHNA, CDR2 YSLEER. The CDR3 sequence is 14 residues long. The DNA of the CDR3 is TGCGCCAGCAGCCAAAACCCGGAAGTGACTGAAGCTTTCTTT. It encodes CASSQNPEVTEAFF.

This clone was seen repeatedly, ten times or more. The rearrangement joins TRBV6-1 to TRBJ1-2; D gene uncertain. CDR1 and CDR2 (germline): MNHNS, SASEGT. Trimming took off 5 bases at V and 4 bases at J, with 20 bases between the two ends. The CDR3 sequence is 16 residues long. This CDR3 is CASSPSLWGRGYGYTF. The CDR3 DNA reads TGTGCCAGCAGTCCATCCCTCTGGGGTAGAGGCTATGGCTACACCTTC.

This clone was picked up many times. J is TRBJ1-2 and V is TRBV4-3, with D unresolved. Germline V gene data show CDR1 as LGHNA and CDR2 as YSLEER. The CDR3 length is 15 residues. Trimming stripped 2 bases from V and 0 bases from J, with 10 bases between. The CDR3 sequence: CASSQLSRANYGYTF. CDR3 bases: TGCGCCAGCAGCCAATTAAGTCGAGCTAACTATGGCTACACCTTC.

This clone was detected many times. The J gene is TRBJ2-7, the V gene TRBV20-1; 16 bases match TRBD2. Germline loops: CDR1 DFQATT, CDR2 SNEGSKA (reference sequence). V trimming: 6 bases; J trimming: 7 bases; junction bases outside the gene matches: 9. The CDR3 contains 15 residues. CDR3 DNA: TGCAGTGCCCCCGGGACTAGCGGGGGGGCCGGAGAGCAGTACTTC. Its translation is CSAPGTSGGAGEQYF.

This clone came up many times. The chain employs TRBV7-9 and TRBJ1-4; perhaps TRBD1 as D (5 bases). The CDR3 extends over 16 amino acids. V was shortened by 5 bases and J by 5 bases, with 18 bases between the two germline ends. CDR1 SEHNR and CDR2 FQNEAQ come from the germline V gene (reference sequence). CDR3 region: CASSPAVGANNEKLFF. The CDR3, as DNA: TGTGCCAGCAGCCCCGCTGTAGGGGCTAACAATGAAAAACTGTTTTTT.

This clone showed up many times. J is TRBJ2-2 and V is TRBV7-9, with D perhaps TRBD1 or TRBD2 (5 bases each). This CDR3 region has 13 residues. Per germline, CDR1 SEHNR and CDR2 FQNEAQ (reference sequence). Trimming left V 4 bases short and J 4 bases short, with 7 bases between. The CDR3 region has the DNA TGTGCCAGCAGCTGGGGACCCACCGGGGAGCTGTTTTTT. This gives the protein CASSWGPTGELFF.

In its sample, this clone was seen many times. V gene TRBV7-2 combines with J gene TRBJ2-1; TRBD2 matches 11 bases. Germline V gene data show CDR1 as SGHTA and CDR2 as FQGNSA. Trimming cost V 3 bases and J 9 bases; bases outside gene matches: 10. The CDR3 is made up of 16 amino acids. The CDR3 here is CASSFRSGRASGEQFF. As DNA, the CDR3 is TGTGCCAGCAGCTTTCGTAGCGGGAGGGCCTCTGGTGAGCAGTTCTTC.

The chain couples TRBV10-1 to TRBJ2-6; perhaps TRBD2 as D (5 bases). Per the germline V gene, CDR1 is WNHNN and CDR2 is SYGVQD (reference sequence). The CDR3 loop spans 17 amino acids. V shed 6 bases and J shed 0 bases, with 15 bases lying between them. CDR3 region: CASSQRAWGSGANVLTF. CDR3 in DNA: TGCGCCAGCAGCCAGAGGGCTTGGGGCTCTGGGGCCAACGTCCTGACTTTC.

In this sample, this clone turned up many times. The rearrangement links TRBV20-1 to TRBJ1-1; D gene unclear. Germline V gene lookup returns CDR1 DFQATT and CDR2 SNEGSKA (reference sequence). The V and J ends lost 5 bases and 1 base respectively, with 8 bases between them. The CDR3 has 12 residues. The CDR3 nucleotides read TGCAGTGCTGGAAGAAAGAACACTGAAGCTTTCTTT. Protein product: CSAGRKNTEAFF.

Worth noting for this clone: A much larger clone is a single base away; this may be a read error. Other nucleotide sequences from this sample produce the same CDR3. The chain joins TRBV13 to TRBJ2-5; D possibly corresponds to TRBD2 (6 bases). The V and J ends lost 7 bases and 1 base respectively, with 10 bases between them. The CDR3 runs to 13 residues. The germline gives CDR1 PRHDT, CDR2 FYEKMQ (reference sequence). The chain's CDR3 is CASKEGAQETQYF. The CDR3 region has the DNA TGTGCCAGCAAGGAGGGTGCCCAAGAGACCCAGTACTTC. The variable domain in full, completed from reference TRBV13 and TRBJ2-5, reads AAGVIQSPRHLIKEKRETATLKCYPIPRHDTVYWYQQGPGQDPQFLISFYEKMQSDKGSIPDRFSAQQFSDYHSELNMSSLELGDSALYFCASKEGAQETQYFGPGTRLLVL.

This clone occurred many times. The rearrangement uses TRBV19 and TRBJ2-1; 9 positions match TRBD1. After removal of 10 bases from V and 5 bases from J, the junction contained 9 bases not matched to a gene. Looked up from germline, CDR1 is LNHDA and CDR2 is SQIVND (reference sequence). The CDR3 runs 14 residues. The CDR3 bases are TGTGCCACAACCTTGAGACAGGGGGACAATGAGCAGTTCTTC. It codes for CATTLRQGDNEQFF.

This clone was counted ten times or more. The chain uses TRBV24-1 and TRBJ2-5; no firm D call. V gave up 6 bases and J gave up 1 base, with 5 bases separating them. CDR3 size: 12 residues. Germline CDR1 KGHDR, CDR2 SFDVKD. The CDR3 DNA follows: TGTGCCACCAGTAAAACCCAAGAGACCCAGTACTTC. This gives the protein CATSKTQETQYF.

This clone was detected ten times or more. CDR3 protein: CASLQNTEAFF. The CDR3 DNA reads TGTGCCAGTCTACAGAACACTGAAGCTTTCTTT. This chain uses TRBV19 with TRBJ1-1; no definite D call. In germline, CDR1 is LNHDA, CDR2 SQIVND (reference sequence). V was pared by 8 bases and J by 1 base, with 5 bases between. The CDR3 runs 11 residues.

This clone was found many times. This sequence joins TRBV6-1 and TRBJ1-1, with D tentatively TRBD1 (6 bases). Germline V CDR1 and CDR2: MNHNS, SASEGT. Trimming stripped 4 bases from V and 8 bases from J, with 17 bases between. The CDR3 totals 14 residues. Here the CDR3 reads CASSVGRGGWEAFF. CDR3 in DNA: TGTGCCAGCAGTGTCGGCAGGGGAGGATGGGAAGCTTTCTTT.

The rearrangement links TRBV6-2 or TRBV6-3 to TRBJ1-1, with D hard to call. The V end lost 3 bases, the J end lost 4 bases, and 6 bases lay between the germline ends. The CDR3 extends over 12 amino acids. Germline loops: CDR1 MNHEY, CDR2 SVGEGT. The CDR3 sequence is CASSYLGTEAFF. DNA of the CDR3: TGTGCCAGCAGTTATCTGGGCACTGAAGCTTTCTTT.

This clone was observed many times. The chain joins TRBV6-1 to TRBJ1-1; no definite D call. Germline lookup yields CDR1 MNHNS and CDR2 SASEGT. Trimming took 4 bases from V and 1 from J, leaving 7 bases between them. This CDR3 region has 13 residues. The CDR3 reads CASSGTPNTEAFF. For the CDR3, the DNA is TGTGCCAGCAGTGGAACGCCGAACACTGAAGCTTTCTTT.

In this sample, this clone turned up a few times. This rearrangement joins TRBV6-1 to TRBJ1-5; D gene ambiguous. The V and J ends lost 6 bases and 0 bases respectively, with 9 bases between them. CDR3 length: 14 residues. The germline gives CDR1 MNHNS, CDR2 SASEGT. CDR3 DNA: TGTGCCAGCAGAGCGGACGGTAGCAATCAGCCCCAGCATTTT. It translates to CASRADGSNQPQHF.

In this sample, this clone turned up many times. The CDR3 DNA follows: TGCAGTGCTAGAGATCGGCCACAATTCAGGACCGTTGCTGGTGGCTACACCTTC. It translates to CSARDRPQFRTVAGGYTF. The J gene is TRBJ1-2, the V gene TRBV20-1, with D hard to call. The germline V and J ends were trimmed by 0 bases and 7 bases, with 27 bases remaining between them. Germline V gene data show CDR1 as DFQATT and CDR2 as SNEGSKA (reference sequence). The CDR3 sequence is 18 residues long.

There are many counts of this clone. The chain couples TRBV2 to TRBJ1-4, with D tentatively TRBD1 (6 bases). Germline V gene data show CDR1 as SNHLY and CDR2 as FYNNEI. The ends were cut back, 5 bases at V and 7 bases at J, with 14 bases in the middle. The CDR3 is made up of 14 amino acids. CDR3 DNA: TGTGCCAGCAGTAGGGGGTCGCCGAGTGAAAAACTGTTTTTT. This gives the protein CASSRGSPSEKLFF.

This clone was seen at least ten times. CDR3: CSVETAYYEQYF. The CDR3, as DNA: TGCAGCGTTGAAACAGCATACTACGAGCAGTACTTC. This sequence joins TRBV29-1 and TRBJ2-7, with D unclear. The germline V gene encodes CDR1 SQVTM and CDR2 ANQGSEA. Trimming shortened V by 2 bases and J by 3 bases, and 8 bases separated the two germline ends. The CDR3 extends over 12 amino acids.

The table lists this clone with a few counts. A much larger clonotype is one base distant, so this may be a read error. This specimen includes other DNA sequences encoding the same CDR3. The chain couples TRBV19 to TRBJ2-1; 9 nucleotides align to TRBD1. The CDR3 loop spans 14 amino acids. The germline V gene encodes CDR1 LNHDA and CDR2 SQIVND (reference sequence). The CDR3 is CASSLGQGYNEQFF. The CDR3 DNA reads as TGTGCCAGTAGTTTGGGACAGGGCTACAATGAGCAGTTTTTC.

This clone has a count of ten or more. The V gene is TRBV7-2, the J gene TRBJ2-1, with D uncertain. Germline CDR1 and CDR2: SGHTA and FQGNSA. This CDR3 has 14 residues. V lost 3 bases and J 3 bases, leaving 9 bases between the germline ends. CDR3 residues: CASSFGQLYNEQFF. The DNA for the CDR3 is TGTGCCAGCAGCTTTGGTCAGCTCTACAATGAGCAGTTCTTC.

This clone appeared many times. J is TRBJ2-3 and V is TRBV4-1; D might be TRBD1 (5 bases). V lost 0 bases, J lost 4 bases, and 14 bases lay in between. The CDR3 consists of 16 residues. The germline gives CDR1 MGHRA, CDR2 YSYEKL. The CDR3: CASSQEVSWGADTQYF. CDR3 DNA: TGCGCCAGCAGCCAAGAGGTCTCTTGGGGCGCAGATACGCAGTATTTT.

This clone has a count of ten or more. The chain joins TRBV29-1 to TRBJ2-1; 11 nucleotides match TRBD1. Germline V gene data show CDR1 as SQVTM and CDR2 as ANQGSEA. The CDR3 consists of 12 residues. J was trimmed by 12 bases and V by 7 bases; bases with no gene match: 8. The CDR3 region has the DNA TGCAGCGGGGGGACAGGGGGGTACGGGCAGTTCTTC. Its protein is CSGGTGGYGQFF.

The chain links TRBV20-1 to TRBJ2-3, with a tentative D call TRBD2 (5 bases). The ends were cut back, 1 base at V and 1 base at J, with 12 bases in the middle. Germline CDR1 is DFQATT and CDR2 is SNEGSKA (reference sequence). This CDR3 is built from 15 residues. The CDR3 nucleotides are TGCAGTGCTAGAGGGCCACTAGTTGGCACAGATACGCAGTATTTT. It codes for CSARGPLVGTDTQYF.

This clone was seen only a few times. This chain uses TRBV5-8 with TRBJ1-1; unclear D gene. V was pared by 6 bases and J by 0 bases, with 18 bases between. This CDR3 contains 16 residues. Germline assignment: CDR1 SGHTS and CDR2 YDEGEE. CDR3 protein: CASNPRLGAMNTEAFF. Written as DNA, the CDR3 is TGTGCCAGCAACCCAAGGCTGGGCGCAATGAACACTGAAGCTTTCTTT.

This clone was seen repeatedly, ten times or more. V usage is TRBV20-1 and J usage is TRBJ2-3; 9 bases align to TRBD1. The V and J ends lost 5 bases and 3 bases, in that order; junction bases with no gene match: 9. CDR3 size: 15 residues. Germline CDR1 is DFQATT and CDR2 is SNEGSKA (reference sequence). The DNA for the CDR3 is TGCAGTGCTCAAAGACAGGGGGAGGTGACAGATACGCAGTATTTT. Residues: CSAQRQGEVTDTQYF.

This clone was detected many times. This chain connects TRBV5-1 to TRBJ1-2, with a possible D match to TRBD1 (5 bases). CDR3 length: 14 amino acids. Trimming shortened V by 3 bases and J by 0 bases, and 9 bases separated the two germline ends. Germline CDR1 SGHRS, CDR2 YFSETQ. The CDR3 sequence: CASSSTEANYGYTF. CDR3 DNA: TGCGCCAGCAGCTCGACAGAAGCTAACTATGGCTACACCTTC.